The T cell receptor (beta chain) under discussion was sequenced for a study of T cell changes during pregnancy in multiple sclerosis. The assay was immunoSEQ multiplex PCR, and TCRdb's table has in-frame clones only and misses some. The table has about 75,000 clones, about nine tenths seen once; the top ten hold approximately 0.41%. Trimming cost V 5 bases and J 3 bases; bases outside gene matches: 12. The germline V gene has CDR1 SEHNR and CDR2 FQNEAQ (reference sequence). This CDR3 has 16 residues. The sample was CD4+ T cells from peripheral blood mononuclear cells, taken before pregnancy. V is TRBV7-9 and J is TRBJ2-5, with TRBD2 matching over 7 bases. This sequence originates from a female donor with multiple sclerosis, enrolled in a pregnancy study. CDR3 nucleotide sequence: TGTGCCAGCAGCCGCCTTAGGACTAGTAAAGAAGAGACCCAGTACTTC. The encoded protein is CASSRLRTSKEETQYF.